A selection of T cell receptor beta chains follows, all from one sample in a study of T-cell reconstitution after alpha-beta-depleted transplantation in children. TCRdb used MiXCR to reprocess the PCR reads, holding one entry per CDR3 protein. The sample contains more than 300,000 distinct CDR3 sequences, 15% to 20% of which appear only once. Material: PBMCs, mostly from graft donor cells, obtained 360 days after TCRalphabeta/CD19-depleted stem cell transplant. The receptors here all came from a male patient under 10 years old who had a stem cell transplant for acute lymphoblastic leukemia, so the T cells may come from the graft donor. The CDR3 runs from the conserved cysteine through the conserved F or W. D genes are given only for firm matches.

cdr3_aa v_call d_call j_call
CASRPPSGLDANF TRBV7-9 TRBD2 TRBJ2-4
CSAPGTSGRGDTGELFF TRBV20-1 TRBD2 TRBJ2-2
CASSKGDYGYTF TRBV6-5 - TRBJ1-2
CASSLIAGATDTQYF TRBV28 TRBD2 TRBJ2-3
CSVPRGSKETQYF TRBV29-1 - TRBJ2-5
CASGPPVGELFF TRBV12-5 - TRBJ2-2
CASSQGDGRAADTQYF TRBV14 TRBD2 TRBJ2-3
CAWSVALVPSYNEQFF TRBV30 - TRBJ2-1
CSVFQGDFSYNEQFF TRBV29-1 - TRBJ2-1
CASSPRLVPADTQYF TRBV18 - TRBJ2-3
CSALTVGTRGYEQYF TRBV20-1 TRBD2 TRBJ2-7
CASRPGQGARRPPSSLTDTQYF TRBV6-5 TRBD1 TRBJ2-3
CASGPPSATQYF TRBV12-5 - TRBJ2-5
CARSKSGANVLTF TRBV4-2 - TRBJ2-6
CASSQEGLLIASGYEQFF TRBV4-1 - TRBJ2-1
CASSLGRHYTDTQYF TRBV7-8 - TRBJ2-3
CAITRLAGDLNEQFF TRBV10-3 TRBD2 TRBJ2-1
CASSYSIQVPGNTIYF TRBV6-5 - TRBJ1-3
CASSQVGQGLSEQYF TRBV4-1 - TRBJ2-7
CASSITSGVYNEQFF TRBV19 TRBD2 TRBJ2-1
CSASWISTDTQYF TRBV20-1 - TRBJ2-3
CASSPGREGRMTNNEQFF TRBV10-1 - TRBJ2-1
CASSRPRRDRETYEQYF TRBV28 TRBD1 TRBJ2-7
CASSLLTGLQQETQYF TRBV5-1 TRBD1 TRBJ2-5
CASSLAKTSNNEQFF TRBV7-6 - TRBJ2-1
CAISGVAGELFF TRBV10-3 - TRBJ2-2
CASSPDWAAGSSYNEQFF TRBV11-1 - TRBJ2-1
CASSGRDTTDEQYF TRBV9 - TRBJ2-7
CASSGGAREQYF TRBV5-1 - TRBJ2-7
CASSQGREQDEQFF TRBV4-1 TRBD2 TRBJ2-1
CASSGLLSGANVLTF TRBV12-3/TRBV12-4 - TRBJ2-6
CASSHTVGFRETQYF TRBV6-1 - TRBJ2-5
CASSFGYWAYNEQFF TRBV28 - TRBJ2-1
CASTTTGTGPWEQYF TRBV28 TRBD1 TRBJ2-7
CASSSGMANEQFF TRBV5-1 - TRBJ2-1
CASSPRPAGDEKLFF TRBV7-9 - TRBJ1-4
CASSLGDRVSGNTIYF TRBV5-1 TRBD1 TRBJ1-3
CASSQLNRQETQYF TRBV3-1 - TRBJ2-5
CASSHPPEGLAKNIQYF TRBV14 - TRBJ2-4
CSVVPSAPYEQYF TRBV29-1 - TRBJ2-7